This TCR beta chain derives from a study of OX40 agonist ivuxolimab in advanced cancers. Germline assignment: CDR1 SGHNT and CDR2 YENEEA. The CDR3 covers 16 residues. V dropped 0 bases and J dropped 0 bases, with 10 bases sitting between them. This table comes from immunoSEQ multiplex PCR, and its TCRdb copy is limited to in-frame clones, with some not included. The sample has tens of thousands of clones, about 86% seen once. The sequence came from an adult with an advanced solid tumor such as melanoma, head and neck, liver or kidney cancer. J is TRBJ2-3 and V is TRBV11-3, with D possibly TRBD2 on 5 matching bases. The source was CD4+ or CD8+ T cells sorted from blood, collected in a trial of the OX40 agonist ivuxolimab. The DNA for the CDR3 is TGTGCCAGCAGCTTAGATGGGAGTATAAGCACAGATACGCAGTATTTT. It translates to CASSLDGSISTDTQYF.